This T cell receptor (beta chain) was profiled in a study of tumor-infiltrating lymphocytes in oesophageal squamous cell carcinoma. By frequency in the sample, this clonotype is medium-sized. TCRdb reprocessed the PCR reads via MiXCR and lists one record per CDR3 protein. The sample has 15,000 to 20,000 distinct CDR3 sequences, around 41% seen once. In germline, CDR1 is SGHVS, CDR2 FNYEAQ. The V segment lost 5 bases and the J segment 3 bases; nucleotides outside the gene matches: 6. This CDR3 is 16 amino acids long. This sequence originates from a male donor with esophageal squamous cell carcinoma. What was sequenced was esophageal tumor tissue. This chain connects TRBV7-6 to TRBJ2-5, with 13 bases fitting TRBD2. The CDR3 bases are TGTGCCAGCAGCCTCCGGACTAGCGGGAGAAAAGAGACCCAGTACTTC. Translation: CASSLRTSGRKETQYF.